These T cell receptor beta chains were read from a single sample in a study of cytomegalovirus exposure and HLA in healthy donors. TCRdb's copy holds only in-frame clones and misses some; the assay was immunoSEQ multiplex PCR. The data contain about 180,000 clones, just under 80% of them singletons. Sequencing was performed on PBMCs. The receptor set was obtained from a woman in her thirties in good health and CMV-seronegative. The CDR3 runs from the conserved cysteine through the conserved F or W. A D gene is named only where the DNA matches it firmly. Only part of the rows carry a size: once, few, many, or a class if the clone is expanded.

size,length,J,V,D,CDR3,DNA
-,15,TRBJ2-1,TRBV27,TRBD2,CASSFSGGANGEQFF,TGTGCCAGCAGTTTTAGCGGGGGGGCCAACGGGGAGCAGTTCTTC
-,14,TRBJ2-7,TRBV7-3,-,CASSLEQGRYEQYF,TGTGCCAGCAGCTTAGAACAGGGCCGGTACGAGCAGTACTTC
-,15,TRBJ2-3,TRBV4-3,TRBD2,CASSRTSGATDTQYF,TGCGCCAGCAGCCGGACTAGCGGGGCCACAGATACGCAGTATTTT
few,14,TRBJ1-1,TRBV6-1,-,CATRSGMGNTEAFF,TGTGCCACAAGGTCAGGGATGGGAAACACTGAAGCTTTCTTT
-,15,TRBJ2-7,TRBV5-4,TRBD2,CASSLKRGPSYEQYF,TGTGCCAGCAGCCTAAAGCGGGGGCCATCCTACGAGCAGTACTTC
-,13,TRBJ2-7,TRBV6-1,-,CASSDYDSYEQYF,TGTGCCAGCAGTGACTACGACTCCTACGAGCAGTACTTC
-,11,TRBJ2-7,TRBV30,-,CAWTRAHEQYF,TGTGCCTGGACGCGGGCCCACGAGCAGTACTTC
-,16,TRBJ2-5,TRBV9,TRBD2,CASSVATSAEQETQYF,TGTGCCAGCAGCGTAGCTACTAGCGCGGAACAAGAGACCCAGTACTTC
-,10,TRBJ2-7,TRBV20-1,-,CSAKRGEQYF,TGCAGTGCTAAAAGGGGAGAGCAGTACTTC
once,17,TRBJ1-6,TRBV9,-,CASSVGQGSSVGSPLHF,TGTGCCAGCAGCGTCGGGCAGGGATCGAGCGTAGGTTCACCCCTCCACTTT
-,13,TRBJ2-7,TRBV10-1,-,CASSEGGAYEQYF,TGCGCCAGCAGTGAGGGAGGGGCCTACGAGCAGTACTTC
-,16,TRBJ2-3,TRBV7-6,TRBD2,CASSLGAGGRADTQYF,TGTGCCAGCAGCTTAGGAGCGGGGGGTCGGGCAGATACGCAGTATTTT